This entry features one T cell receptor (beta chain) sequence. The data were obtained in a study of blood T cell repertoires in COVID-19. The J segment lost 8 bases and the V segment lost 8 bases, leaving 12 bases of the junction unmatched. Germline CDR1 and CDR2: MDHEN and SYDVKM. This CDR3 comprises 14 residues. The protocol was immunoSEQ multiplex PCR, while the TCRdb copy is restricted to in-frame clones and leaves out a portion. The sample yields tens of thousands of clones, about 88% seen once. The chain couples TRBV28 to TRBJ2-4, with TRBD2 matching 7 bases. Sequencing input: peripheral blood. This receptor was obtained from a man aged 55 to 70 with active COVID-19. CDR3 nucleotides: TGTGCCAGCGGACTCATGGCAGGGAGGGACATTCAGTACTTC. This gives the protein CASGLMAGRDIQYF. Full variable domain (outside the CDR3, taken from reference TRBV28 and TRBJ2-4): DVKVTQSSRYLVKRTGEKVFLECVQDMDHENMFWYRQDPGLGLRLIYFSYDVKMKEKGDIPEGYSVSREKKERFSLILESASTNQTSMYLCASGLMAGRDIQYFGAGTRLSVL.